The 19 T cell receptor beta chains below were found in one sample sequenced in a study of cytomegalovirus exposure and HLA in healthy donors. The assay was immunoSEQ multiplex PCR, and TCRdb's table has in-frame clones only and misses some. The sample records about 240,000 clones, approximately 86% being singletons. What was sequenced was PBMCs. These receptors all stem from a woman aged 30 to 39 in good health and CMV-seropositive.

The J gene is TRBJ2-1, the V gene TRBV5-1, with a possible D match to TRBD2 (7 bases). CDR3 length: 16 amino acids. CDR1 is SGHRS and CDR2 is YFSETQ in the germline V gene. With 2 bases removed from V and 6 bases from J, the gap between germline ends came to 18 bases. The CDR3 sequence is CASSFPGRGDVNEQFF. Here the CDR3 DNA reads TGCGCCAGCAGCTTCCCGGGGAGGGGGGACGTCAATGAGCAGTTCTTC.

The V and J genes are TRBV27 and TRBJ2-2, with D hard to call. The CDR3 is 11 amino acids. Germline lookup yields CDR1 MNHEY and CDR2 SMNVEV (reference sequence). Trimming shortened V by 3 bases and J by 7 bases, and 3 bases separated the two germline ends. The CDR3 region is CASSFHGELFF. In DNA, the CDR3 is TGTGCCAGCAGTTTTCACGGGGAGCTGTTTTTT.

The genes are TRBV29-1 and TRBJ2-3; 10 positions match TRBD2. Trimming cost V 2 bases and J 1 base; bases outside gene matches: 3. Germline V CDR1 and CDR2: SQVTM, ANQGSEA. The CDR3 extends over 15 amino acids. CDR3 sequence reads: CSVETSGMGTDTQYF. The CDR3 region has the DNA TGCAGCGTTGAAACTAGCGGGATGGGCACAGATACGCAGTATTTT.

The rearrangement links TRBV30 to TRBJ2-2; weak D call: TRBD2 (5 bases). Germline V CDR1 and CDR2: GTSNPN, SVGIG (reference sequence). The V end lost 4 bases, the J end lost 0 bases, and 9 bases lay between the germline ends. This CDR3 comprises 14 residues. The CDR3 DNA is TGTGCCTGGAAAAAGCGGCCGAACACCGGGGAGCTGTTTTTT. It codes for CAWKKRPNTGELFF.

V is TRBV28 and J is TRBJ2-7, with a weak D call TRBD1 (6 bases). Germline V gene data show CDR1 as MDHEN and CDR2 as SYDVKM. The V and J ends lost 0 bases and 6 bases respectively, with 15 bases between them. CDR3 length equals 15 residues. In nucleotides, the CDR3 is TGTGCCAGCAGTTTATGGCAGGGGCGCCTTTTCGAGCAGTACTTC. This translates into CASSLWQGRLFEQYF.

The chain joins TRBV30 to TRBJ2-7; D is possibly TRBD1 (6 bases). From germline, CDR1 is GTSNPN and CDR2 SVGIG (reference sequence). The V end lost 3 bases, the J end lost 2 bases, and 20 bases lay between the germline ends. This CDR3 spans 16 amino acids. Here the CDR3 reads CAWSDPGQKWAYEQYF. CDR3 nucleotide sequence: TGTGCCTGGAGCGACCCGGGACAAAAGTGGGCCTACGAGCAGTACTTC.

The chain couples TRBV18 to TRBJ2-7; TRBD2 is a possible D gene (7 bases). This CDR3 is 15 amino acids long. Per the germline V gene, CDR1 is KGHSH and CDR2 is LQKENI. Trimming left V 5 bases short and J 5 bases short, with 19 bases between. The CDR3 loop is CASSGQIGRADEQYF. CDR3 DNA: TGTGCCAGCTCAGGACAGATAGGGAGGGCGGACGAGCAGTACTTC.

V and J are TRBV6-5 and TRBJ1-5; 8 bases map to TRBD1. From germline, CDR1 is MNHEY and CDR2 SVGAGI. The CDR3 consists of 16 residues. V dropped 2 bases and J dropped 2; count of bases not matched to a gene: 5. The CDR3 protein is CASSYAGGVGNQPQHF. CDR3 in DNA: TGTGCCAGCAGTTACGCAGGGGGCGTCGGCAATCAGCCCCAGCATTTT.

The chain uses TRBV27 and TRBJ2-2; possibly TRBD1 for D (6 bases). The CDR3 is 14 residues long. The germline gives CDR1 MNHEY, CDR2 SMNVEV (reference sequence). Trimming removed 6 bases at V and 4 bases at J, with 12 bases between. The DNA for the CDR3 is TGTGCCAGCAGAGGCGGACAGTTCACCGGGGAGCTGTTTTTT. Its translation: CASRGGQFTGELFF.

The V gene is TRBV5-4, the J gene TRBJ2-1; D not certain. Trimming shortened V by 4 bases and J by 4 bases, and 6 bases separated the two germline ends. Germline values: CDR1 SGHNT, CDR2 YYREEE (reference sequence). This CDR3 region has 12 residues. CDR3 DNA sequence: TGTGCCAGCAGCGTTACTTACAATGAGCAGTTCTTC. Translating it yields CASSVTYNEQFF.

This chain connects TRBV10-1 to TRBJ2-4; D uncertain. Between the trimmed V and J ends, which lost 0 bases and 5 bases, there was a span of 8 bases. The length of the CDR3 is 14 residues. Germline values: CDR1 WNHNN, CDR2 SYGVQD (reference sequence). CDR3 sequence reads: CASSESGSQNIQYF. The CDR3 DNA follows: TGCGCCAGCAGTGAGTCCGGGTCCCAAAACATTCAGTACTTC.

This clone was picked up a small number of times. J is TRBJ1-4 and V is TRBV5-1; D possibly corresponds to TRBD1 (6 bases). CDR1 and CDR2 from the germline V gene are SGHRS and YFSETQ. Trimming cost V 0 bases and J 7 bases, with 10 bases left between them. This CDR3 region has 14 residues. The CDR3 loop is CASSLEQGGEKLFF. Written as DNA, the CDR3 is TGCGCCAGCAGCTTGGAACAGGGTGGTGAAAAACTGTTTTTT.

The gene calls are TRBV7-2 and TRBJ2-3, with 11 bases fitting TRBD2. CDR1 is SGHTA and CDR2 is FQGNSA in the germline V gene. The CDR3 spans 19 residues. Unmatched junction bases numbered 19, after V lost 5 bases and J lost 6 bases. The CDR3 coding sequence is TGTGCCAGCAGCCTTTTTTTAGCGGGAGGGCCATCAATCAGGGATACGCAGTATTTT. As protein: CASSLFLAGGPSIRDTQYF.

The J gene is TRBJ1-1, the V gene TRBV30, with 7 bases that match TRBD1. The CDR3 is 14 residues long. Germline V gene data show CDR1 as GTSNPN and CDR2 as SVGIG (reference sequence). V lost 3 bases to trimming and J lost 2 bases; unmatched junction nucleotides: 6. CDR3 in DNA: TGTGCCTGGAGGGGTGACAGGGCTAACACTGAAGCTTTCTTT. The encoded protein is CAWRGDRANTEAFF.

The CDR3 bases are TGTGCCAGCAGCTTAAGGGCAGGGTCCCACACAGATACGCAGTATTTT. This codes for CASSLRAGSHTDTQYF. The chain has TRBV7-9 and TRBJ2-3, with D possibly matching TRBD1 (5 bases). The germline gives CDR1 SEHNR, CDR2 FQNEAQ (reference sequence). The CDR3 length is 16 residues. Trimming left V 2 bases short and J 2 bases short, with 14 bases between.

V is TRBV5-1 and J is TRBJ1-2; D remains unclear. Germline loops: CDR1 SGHRS, CDR2 YFSETQ. V was cut by 0 bases and J by 10 bases, with 10 bases left in between. The CDR3 contains 12 residues. This CDR3 is CASSLAGEAYTF. The DNA for the CDR3 is TGCGCCAGCAGCTTGGCCGGGGAGGCCTACACCTTC.

This chain uses TRBV6-1 with TRBJ2-2; D may be TRBD1 (7 bases). The CDR3 loop spans 17 amino acids. Looked up from germline, CDR1 is MNHNS and CDR2 is SASEGT. Trimming stripped 4 bases from V and 6 bases from J, with 21 bases between. CDR3 sequence: CASSGSRGAGRAGELFF. The CDR3 region has the DNA TGTGCCAGCAGTGGGTCCAGGGGGGCAGGGCGGGCCGGGGAGCTGTTTTTT.

This chain links TRBV28 with TRBJ2-6; D unresolved. V was shortened by 6 bases and J by 4 bases, with 7 bases between the two germline ends. This CDR3 comprises 13 residues. Germline V gene data show CDR1 as MDHEN and CDR2 as SYDVKM. The CDR3 loop reads CASRSSGANVLTF. DNA of the CDR3: TGTGCCAGCAGGAGTTCGGGGGCCAACGTCCTGACTTTC.

The J gene is TRBJ1-2, the V gene TRBV7-6; 7 bases align to TRBD1. From germline, CDR1 is SGHVS and CDR2 FNYEAQ. The V and J ends lost 4 bases and 7 bases, in that order; junction bases with no gene match: 9. The CDR3 extends over 14 amino acids. In DNA, the CDR3 is TGTGCCAGCAGCTCCGGGACAGCTGTTTTTGGCTACACCTTC. It codes for CASSSGTAVFGYTF.